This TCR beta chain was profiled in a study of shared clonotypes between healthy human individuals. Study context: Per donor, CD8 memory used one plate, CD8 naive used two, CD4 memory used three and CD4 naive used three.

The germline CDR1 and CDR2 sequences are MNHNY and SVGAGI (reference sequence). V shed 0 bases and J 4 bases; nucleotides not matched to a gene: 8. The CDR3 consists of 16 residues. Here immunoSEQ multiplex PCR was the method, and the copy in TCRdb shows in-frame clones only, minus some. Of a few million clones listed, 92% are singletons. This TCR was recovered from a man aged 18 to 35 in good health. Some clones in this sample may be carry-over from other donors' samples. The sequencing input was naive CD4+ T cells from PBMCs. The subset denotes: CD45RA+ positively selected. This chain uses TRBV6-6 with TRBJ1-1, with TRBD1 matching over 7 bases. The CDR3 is CASSYSTGRIPTEAFF. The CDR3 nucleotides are TGTGCCAGCAGTTACTCGACAGGGAGAATACCCACTGAAGCTTTCTTT.